This T cell receptor (beta chain) was sequenced during a study of blood T cell repertoires in COVID-19. Sequencing used immunoSEQ multiplex PCR; TCRdb keeps in-frame clones, though not all of them. Seen here are 140,000 to 150,000 clones, roughly three quarters observed once, and the top ten hold around 5.5%. Cohort 3 recovery required two negative PCRs, clearance, or symptom resolution. The receptor was derived from a woman between 45 and 60 years old who had recovered from COVID-19. Sequencing used PBMCs or T cells enriched from blood (not recorded which).

Here the CDR3 DNA reads TGCGCCAGCAGCTTGGAAGGGACAGGGGAAGAGACCCAGTACTTC. Residues: CASSLEGTGEETQYF. The chain joins TRBV5-1 to TRBJ2-5; 10 bases match TRBD1. The germline CDR1 and CDR2 sequences are SGHRS and YFSETQ. V dropped 0 bases and J dropped 3; count of bases not matched to a gene: 2. This CDR3 comprises 15 residues.